This T cell receptor beta chain was captured in a study of OX40 agonist ivuxolimab in advanced cancers. Study at large: Of mixed ages from about 23 to 90 and averaging roughly 64 years, the group was roughly 85% male. Partial responses were seen in three patients, one with hepatocellular carcinoma and two with cutaneous melanoma.

Study-wide points: At 0.1 to 3.0 mg/kg and by week 6, clonal expansion occurred in CD4+ and CD8+ blood T cells.

With 7 bases removed from V and 5 bases from J, the gap between germline ends came to 17 bases. Germline V gene sequence: CDR1 SQVTM, CDR2 ANQGSEA. The CDR3 is 14 amino acids. Comments on this clone: Its antigen is not identified.

Libraries were prepared by immunoSEQ multiplex PCR; TCRdb keeps only in-frame clonotypes and omits some of them. The profile shows about 60,000 clones, roughly 80% of them singletons. The TCR comes from an adult with an advanced solid tumor such as melanoma, head and neck, liver or kidney cancer. The chain couples TRBV29-1 to TRBJ2-2; D might be TRBD1 (5 bases). The source material was CD4+ or CD8+ T cells sorted from blood, sampled in a trial of the OX40 agonist ivuxolimab. CDR3 amino acids: CSGQQTVGTGELFF. The DNA for the CDR3 is TGCAGCGGACAACAGACAGTAGGGACCGGGGAGCTGTTTTTT.